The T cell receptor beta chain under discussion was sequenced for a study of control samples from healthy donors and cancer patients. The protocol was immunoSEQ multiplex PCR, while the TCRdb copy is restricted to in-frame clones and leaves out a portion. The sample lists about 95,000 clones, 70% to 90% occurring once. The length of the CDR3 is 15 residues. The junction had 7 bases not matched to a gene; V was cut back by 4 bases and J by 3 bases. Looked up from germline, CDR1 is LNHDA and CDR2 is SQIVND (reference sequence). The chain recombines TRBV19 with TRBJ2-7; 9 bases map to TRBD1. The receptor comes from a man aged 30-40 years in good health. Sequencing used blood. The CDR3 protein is CASSKRGQGHYEQYF. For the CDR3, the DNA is TGTGCCAGTAGTAAGCGGGGACAGGGCCACTACGAGCAGTACTTC. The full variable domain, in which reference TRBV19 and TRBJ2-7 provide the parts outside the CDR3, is DGGITQSPKYLFRKEGQNVTLSCEQNLNHDAMYWYRQDPGQGLRLIYYSQIVNDFQKGDIAEGYSVSREKKESFPLTVTSAQKNPTAFYLCASSKRGQGHYEQYFGPGTRLTVT.